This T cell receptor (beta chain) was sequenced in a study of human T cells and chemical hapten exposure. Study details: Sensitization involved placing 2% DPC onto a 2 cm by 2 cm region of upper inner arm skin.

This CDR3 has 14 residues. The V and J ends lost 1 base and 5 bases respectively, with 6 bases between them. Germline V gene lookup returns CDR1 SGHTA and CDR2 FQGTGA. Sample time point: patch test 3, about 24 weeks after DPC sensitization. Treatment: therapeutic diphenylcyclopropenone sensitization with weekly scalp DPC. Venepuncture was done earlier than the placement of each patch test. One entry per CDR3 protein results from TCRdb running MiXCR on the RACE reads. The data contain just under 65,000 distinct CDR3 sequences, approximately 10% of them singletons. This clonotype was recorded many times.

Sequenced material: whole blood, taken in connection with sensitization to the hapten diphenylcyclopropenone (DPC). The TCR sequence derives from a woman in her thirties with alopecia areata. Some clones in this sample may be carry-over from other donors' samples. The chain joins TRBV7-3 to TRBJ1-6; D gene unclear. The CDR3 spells CASSLRRHNSPLHF. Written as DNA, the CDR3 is TGTGCCAGCAGCTTAAGGCGGCATAATTCACCCCTCCACTTT. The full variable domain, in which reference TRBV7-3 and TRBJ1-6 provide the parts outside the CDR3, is GAGVSQTPSNKVTEKGKYVELRCDPISGHTALYWYRQSLGQGPEFLIYFQGTGAADDSGLPNDRFFAVRPEGSVSTLKIQRTERGDSAVYLCASSLRRHNSPLHFGNGTRLTVT.